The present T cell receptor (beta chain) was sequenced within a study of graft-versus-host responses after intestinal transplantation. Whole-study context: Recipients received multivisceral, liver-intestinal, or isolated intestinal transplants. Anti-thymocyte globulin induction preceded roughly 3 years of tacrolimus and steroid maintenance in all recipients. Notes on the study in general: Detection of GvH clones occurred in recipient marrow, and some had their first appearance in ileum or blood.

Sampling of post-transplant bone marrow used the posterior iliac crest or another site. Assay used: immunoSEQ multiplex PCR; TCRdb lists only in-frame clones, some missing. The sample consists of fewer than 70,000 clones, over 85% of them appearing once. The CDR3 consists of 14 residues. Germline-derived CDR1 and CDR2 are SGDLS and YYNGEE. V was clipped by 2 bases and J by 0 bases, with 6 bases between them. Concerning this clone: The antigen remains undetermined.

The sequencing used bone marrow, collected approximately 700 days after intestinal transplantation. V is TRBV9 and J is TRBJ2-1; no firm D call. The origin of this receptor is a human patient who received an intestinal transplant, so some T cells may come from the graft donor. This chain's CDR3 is CASSVQSSYNEQFF. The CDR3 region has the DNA TGTGCCAGCAGCGTGCAGAGCTCCTACAATGAGCAGTTCTTC.